The 23 T cell receptor beta chains below all came from one sample that was sequenced in a study of CD8 T cells in ankylosing spondylitis. A single record per CDR3 protein comes from TCRdb applying MiXCR to the 5' RACE reads. The sample includes 200,000 to 250,000 distinct CDR3 sequences, approximately 11% of them seen just once. Sequenced: blood, either unsorted or a sorted T cell fraction (not recorded which). The receptors derive from a male donor with ankylosing spondylitis or in good health (not recorded which).

This clonotype appeared many times. V and J are TRBV5-1 and TRBJ2-1, with 12 bases aligning to TRBD2. In germline, CDR1 is SGHRS, CDR2 YFSETQ. This CDR3 has 15 residues. V shed 7 bases and J 5 bases; nucleotides not matched to a gene: 7. CDR3 in amino acids: CASARLAGDHNEQFF. The CDR3 bases are TGCGCCAGCGCCCGACTAGCGGGGGACCACAATGAGCAGTTCTTC.

This clonotype was recorded many times. CDR3 residues: CATRGTGVSNEQFF. CDR3 nucleotides: TGTGCCACCAGGGGGACAGGGGTCAGCAATGAGCAGTTCTTC. V gene TRBV24-1 combines with J gene TRBJ2-1; TRBD1 aligns across 10 bases. The germline V gene encodes CDR1 KGHDR and CDR2 SFDVKD. V shed 7 bases, J shed 6 bases, and the junction held 5 bases outside the gene matches. The CDR3 loop spans 14 amino acids.

The rearrangement uses TRBV5-1 and TRBJ2-3, with D tentatively TRBD2 (6 bases). V lost 0 bases, J lost 4 bases, and 15 bases lay in between. Germline lookup yields CDR1 SGHRS and CDR2 YFSETQ. The CDR3 consists of 16 residues. In DNA form, the CDR3 reads TGCGCCAGCAGCTTGGAATCCGGGGGTATACCAGATACGCAGTATTTT. It yields the protein CASSLESGGIPDTQYF.

This clonotype appeared a few times. V and J are TRBV11-2 and TRBJ2-1; possibly TRBD1 for D (7 bases). Trimming shortened V by 7 bases and J by 12 bases, and 13 bases separated the two germline ends. The germline V gene encodes CDR1 SGHAT and CDR2 FQNNGV. The CDR3 contains 11 residues. CDR3 in amino acids: CASTQGGSQFF. CDR3 in DNA: TGTGCCAGCACCCAGGGGGGTTCGCAGTTCTTC.

J is TRBJ1-6 and V is TRBV3-1; 7 nucleotides agree with TRBD1. CDR1 and CDR2 from the germline V gene are LGHDT and YNNKEL (reference sequence). The J segment lost 9 bases and the V segment lost 1 base, leaving 9 bases of the junction unmatched. The CDR3 runs to 16 residues. The CDR3 reads CASSQVSTGAGSPLHF. In DNA, the CDR3 is TGTGCCAGCAGCCAAGTGTCTACAGGGGCCGGTTCACCCCTCCACTTT.

J is TRBJ2-1 and V is TRBV1. TRBV1 is flagged as a pseudogene. This CDR3 is 16 amino acids long. The CDR3 bases are TGCACCAGCAGCCAAGATTGCGGGAGGCCTGACAATGAGCAGTTCTTC. Its translation is CTSSQDCGRPDNEQFF.

Concerning this clonotype: A single base separates this from a much larger clone, so it may be a read error. The chain couples TRBV20-1 to TRBJ2-3; D is perhaps TRBD1 or TRBD2 (5 bases each). Looked up from germline, CDR1 is DFQATT and CDR2 is SNEGSKA (reference sequence). V shed 3 bases and J shed 2 bases, with 6 bases lying between them. This CDR3 comprises 12 residues. The CDR3 nucleotides read TGCAGTGCTAGCGGGGCCACAGATACGCAGTATTTT. Translating gives CSASGATDTQYF.

The chain joins TRBV9 to TRBJ2-3; either TRBD1 or TRBD2 may supply D (6 bases each). In germline, CDR1 is SGDLS, CDR2 YYNGEE. The ends were cut back, 2 bases at V and 0 bases at J, with 16 bases in the middle. The CDR3 sequence is 17 residues long. The CDR3 protein is CASSVSPRGPSTDTQYF. CDR3 coding DNA: TGTGCCAGCAGCGTTTCCCCCCGGGGGCCTAGCACAGATACGCAGTATTTT. The whole variable domain, remainder taken from reference TRBV9 and TRBJ2-3, is DSGVTQTPKHLITATGQRVTLRCSPRSGDLSVYWYQQSLDQGLQFLIQYYNGEERAKGNILERFSAQQFPDLHSELNLSSLELGDSALYFCASSVSPRGPSTDTQYFGPGTRLTVL.

The sample holds a few counts of this clonotype. This chain links TRBV9 with TRBJ2-3; D may be TRBD2 (6 bases). The CDR3 runs 15 residues. Between the trimmed V and J ends, which lost 4 bases and 7 bases, there was a span of 19 bases. Germline V CDR1 and CDR2: SGDLS, YYNGEE. CDR3 loop: CASSSRDWLSNTQYF. Written as DNA, the CDR3 is TGTGCCAGCAGCTCCCGGGACTGGCTGTCTAATACGCAGTATTTT.

This clonotype was picked up many times. This chain uses TRBV28 with TRBJ2-7; weak D call: TRBD1 (5 bases). Deletions cut 6 bases from V and 3 bases from J, with 18 bases between. The CDR3 contains 15 residues. Looked up from germline, CDR1 is MDHEN and CDR2 is SYDVKM. The CDR3, as DNA: TGTGCCAGCAGCCGGTACCTCGGGCAGGGCTACGAGCAGTACTTC. Translation gives CASSRYLGQGYEQYF.

This clonotype came up a few times. Just one base apart from a much larger clone, this may be a read error. V usage is TRBV5-1 and J usage is TRBJ2-7; the D gene is possibly TRBD1 (5 bases). The CDR3 totals 13 residues. Germline CDR1 SGHRS, CDR2 YFSETQ. The CDR3 region is CASSLSRAHEQHF. CDR3 DNA sequence: TGCGCCAGCAGCTTATCCAGGGCCCACGAGCAGCACTTC.

This sequence joins TRBV7-9 and TRBJ2-1; no clear D. This CDR3 comprises 11 residues. Trimming pared 2 bases from V and 6 bases from J, leaving 2 bases between. Germline-derived CDR1 and CDR2 are SEHNR and FQNEAQ (reference sequence). The chain's CDR3 is CASSLPNEQFF. The DNA of the CDR3 is TGTGCCAGCAGCTTACCCAATGAGCAGTTCTTC.

The J gene is TRBJ2-1, the V gene TRBV7-8; TRBD2 matches 15 bases. Trimming at V came to 5 bases and at J to 0 bases, leaving 8 bases not matched to a gene. The length of the CDR3 is 19 residues. The germline gives CDR1 SGHVS, CDR2 FQNEAQ. This chain's CDR3 is CASSPGLAGGSSSYNEQFF. The CDR3 nucleotides read TGTGCCAGCAGCCCAGGACTAGCGGGAGGGTCCAGCTCCTACAATGAGCAGTTCTTC.

This clonotype was counted between two and nine times. The chain recombines TRBV7-9 with TRBJ2-5; 8 nucleotides line up with TRBD2. Unmatched junction bases numbered 10, after V lost 5 bases and J lost 5 bases. CDR3 length: 15 residues. The germline gives CDR1 SEHNR, CDR2 FQNEAQ (reference sequence). The CDR3 spells CASSPLAGGGETQYF. CDR3 DNA sequence: TGTGCCAGCAGCCCCCTGGCGGGAGGAGGGGAGACCCAGTACTTC.

This chain joins TRBV2 and TRBJ1-2; no reliable D call. The CDR3 length is 13 residues. V lost 7 bases to trimming and J lost 8 bases, with 17 bases between them. CDR1 SNHLY and CDR2 FYNNEI come from the germline V gene. CDR3 amino acids: CASKPGSPLGYTF. Here the CDR3 DNA reads TGTGCCAGCAAGCCAGGATCCCCCTTAGGCTACACCTTC.

This clonotype was counted ten times or more. The CDR3 region has the DNA TGCAGTGCATACGGGACAGAAATACAAGAGACCCAGTACTTC. It translates to CSAYGTEIQETQYF. The chain is built from TRBV20-1 and TRBJ2-5; 7 bases align to TRBD1. Looked up from germline, CDR1 is DFQATT and CDR2 is SNEGSKA (reference sequence). J was trimmed by 2 bases and V by 6 bases; bases with no gene match: 9. CDR3 size: 14 residues.

The chain combines TRBV20-1 with TRBJ2-4, with 12 bases fitting TRBD1. The CDR3 covers 14 residues. The germline gives CDR1 DFQATT, CDR2 SNEGSKA (reference sequence). V dropped 5 bases and J dropped 8; count of bases not matched to a gene: 7. CDR3 coding DNA: TGCAGTGCTGCGGGACAGGGGGCGTCGGACATTCAGTACTTC. Translation gives CSAAGQGASDIQYF.

The table lists this clonotype with many counts. V and J are TRBV7-8 and TRBJ2-3; D not resolved. V was pared by 6 bases and J by 6 bases, with 13 bases between. CDR3 length equals 13 residues. CDR1 is SGHVS and CDR2 is FQNEAQ in the germline V gene. The CDR3 DNA reads TGTGCCAGCAGTTTACTTCGCGAGGATACGCAGTATTTT. This codes for CASSLLREDTQYF. The full variable domain, rest sourced from reference TRBV7-8 and TRBJ2-3, is GAGVSQSPRYKVAKRGQDVALRCDPISGHVSLFWYQQALGQGPEFLTYFQNEAQLDKSGLPSDRFFAERPEGSVSTLKIQRTQQEDSAVYLCASSLLREDTQYFGPGTRLTVL.

V and J are TRBV7-3 and TRBJ2-1; 9 bases line up with TRBD2. V was clipped by 5 bases and J by 7 bases; unmatched bases: 9. CDR1 is SGHTA, CDR2 FQGTGA, per germline. This CDR3 spans 15 amino acids. DNA of the CDR3: TGTGCCAGCAGCACCTTAGCGGGAGCAGAGAATGAGCAGTTCTTC. Amino acid sequence: CASSTLAGAENEQFF. Looking up the rest from reference TRBV7-3 and TRBJ2-1 gives the full variable domain: GAGVSQTPSNKVTEKGKYVELRCDPISGHTALYWYRQSLGQGPEFLIYFQGTGAADDSGLPNDRFFAVRPEGSVSTLKIQRTERGDSAVYLCASSTLAGAENEQFFGPGTRLTVL.

This clonotype was seen ten or more times. The chain couples TRBV5-1 to TRBJ2-5, with 8 bases matching TRBD1. Losses at the gene ends were 4 bases for V and 5 bases for J; bases not matched to a gene: 4. This CDR3 comprises 13 residues. CDR1 is SGHRS and CDR2 is YFSETQ in the germline V gene. CDR3 nucleotides: TGCGCCAGCAGCAGGGACAGGCGGGAGACCCAGTACTTC. Translation gives CASSRDRRETQYF.

The sample holds a few counts of this clonotype. The chain is built from TRBV9 and TRBJ1-2, with 8 bases identical to TRBD1. Germline lookup yields CDR1 SGDLS and CDR2 YYNGEE. With 2 bases clipped from V and 8 bases from J, the junction kept 11 bases outside the gene matches. CDR3 length equals 15 residues. CDR3 loop: CASSVGFRGRRGYTF. The DNA for the CDR3 is TGTGCCAGCAGCGTGGGGTTCAGGGGGCGACGGGGCTACACCTTC.

This chain links TRBV4-1 with TRBJ2-1; 7 bases match TRBD2. This CDR3 is built from 18 residues. After removal of 2 bases from V and 4 bases from J, the junction contained 14 bases not matched to a gene. Germline CDR1 and CDR2: MGHRA and YSYEKL. The CDR3 is CASSQLSGTAGRYNEQFF. The DNA for the CDR3 is TGCGCCAGCAGCCAACTGAGTGGAACAGCGGGGAGGTACAATGAGCAGTTCTTC.

This clonotype was seen a handful of times. The rearrangement joins TRBV5-1 to TRBJ2-6, with 7 nucleotides matching TRBD2. Germline loops: CDR1 SGHRS, CDR2 YFSETQ. V trimming: 0 bases; J trimming: 6 bases; junction bases outside the gene matches: 9. CDR3 size: 17 residues. CDR3 amino acids: CASSLELTSRVANVLTF. CDR3 bases: TGCGCCAGCAGCTTGGAATTGACTAGCCGCGTGGCCAACGTCCTGACTTTC.